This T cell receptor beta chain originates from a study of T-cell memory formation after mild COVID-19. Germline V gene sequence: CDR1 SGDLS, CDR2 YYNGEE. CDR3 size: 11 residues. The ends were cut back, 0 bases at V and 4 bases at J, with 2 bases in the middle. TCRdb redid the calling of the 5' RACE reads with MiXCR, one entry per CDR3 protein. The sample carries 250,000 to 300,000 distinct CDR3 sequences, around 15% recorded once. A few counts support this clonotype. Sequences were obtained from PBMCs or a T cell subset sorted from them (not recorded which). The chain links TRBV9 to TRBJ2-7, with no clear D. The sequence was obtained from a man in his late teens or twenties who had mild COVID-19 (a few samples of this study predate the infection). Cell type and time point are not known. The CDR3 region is CASSVGYEQYF. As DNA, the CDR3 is TGTGCCAGCAGCGTAGGTTACGAGCAGTACTTC. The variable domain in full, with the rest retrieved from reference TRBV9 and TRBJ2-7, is DSGVTQTPKHLITATGQRVTLRCSPRSGDLSVYWYQQSLDQGLQFLIQYYNGEERAKGNILERFSAQQFPDLHSELNLSSLELGDSALYFCASSVGYEQYFGPGTRLTVT.